The clone carrying this TCR beta chain has a handful of counts. Its antigen is currently unknown. Germline CDR1 LGHDT, CDR2 YNNKEL (reference sequence). CDR3 size: 16 residues. This specimen belongs to a study of blood T cells in healthy people across ages. Study findings and constraints: Higher diversity and more naive CD4+ cells were features of long-lived donors, compared to aged donors.

A second roughly 7 to 11 cycle PCR used barcoded and J-beta primers. Each of the cDNA molecules was tagged by a template-switch adaptor with 12 random nucleotides. From the 5' RACE reads, TCRdb called clonotypes with MiXCR, one entry per CDR3 protein. Here the sample spans around 1,000,000 distinct CDR3 sequences, approximately 38% being singletons. The rearrangement links TRBV3-1 to TRBJ2-1, with TRBD2 matching over 14 bases. The assigned J gene may be wrong: the sequence end matches TRBJ2-7 better. The sample consisted of blood. This TCR came from a man younger than 35 in good health. The CDR3: CASSRRLAGGSPEQYF. The DNA for the CDR3 is TGTGCCAGCAGCCGCCGACTAGCGGGGGGGTCCCCTGAGCAGTACTTC.